This T cell receptor (beta chain) was found in a study of shared clonotypes between healthy human individuals. The table lists this clone with a few counts. The antigen is not known. Repertoires were generated with immunoSEQ multiplex PCR, while TCRdb's copy carries only in-frame clones and drops some. The profile shows about a million clones, roughly 77% of them singletons. Germline V CDR1 and CDR2: MDHEN, SYDVKM. This CDR3 contains 11 residues. Trimming removed 8 bases from V and 3 bases from J, with 5 bases in between. Regarding the study as a whole: Generally, naive subsets (rather than memory subsets) showed larger estimated richness. Shared clonotypes across all four donors exceeded non-shared ones in generation probability.

Sequencing was performed on memory CD4+ T cells from PBMCs. Subset of the sample: CD45RA-negative fraction. This receptor was taken from a man between 18 and 29 years old in good health. Some clones in this sample may be carry-over from other donors' samples. The chain recombines TRBV28 with TRBJ1-5; D is uncertain. The CDR3 DNA reads TGTGCCAGCTTTGACAATCAGCCCCAGCATTTT. Its translation is CASFDNQPQHF.